This paragraph covers one TCR beta chain sequence. The V and J ends lost 1 base and 6 bases respectively, with 15 bases between them. The CDR3 is 15 residues long. Germline assignment: CDR1 SGHTA and CDR2 FQGTGA. The data stem from a study of T cell repertoires in ileal Crohn's disease. Study context: Less than 40% were active smokers at surgery; median disease duration was 7.9 years.

Time point: neoterminal ileum biopsy at postoperative endoscopy, about 6 months after surgery. This table comes from immunoSEQ multiplex PCR, and its TCRdb copy is limited to in-frame clones, with some not included. The sample carries 4,500 to 6,000 clones, around 69% recorded once. The V gene is TRBV7-3, the J gene TRBJ1-2; possible D gene TRBD1, 6 bases. The sequencing sample was made of ileal tissue. The sequence was collected from an adult with Crohn's disease. This CDR3 reads CASSLKPGQSHGYTF. The CDR3 DNA reads TGTGCCAGCAGCTTAAAACCGGGACAATCCCATGGCTACACCTTC.